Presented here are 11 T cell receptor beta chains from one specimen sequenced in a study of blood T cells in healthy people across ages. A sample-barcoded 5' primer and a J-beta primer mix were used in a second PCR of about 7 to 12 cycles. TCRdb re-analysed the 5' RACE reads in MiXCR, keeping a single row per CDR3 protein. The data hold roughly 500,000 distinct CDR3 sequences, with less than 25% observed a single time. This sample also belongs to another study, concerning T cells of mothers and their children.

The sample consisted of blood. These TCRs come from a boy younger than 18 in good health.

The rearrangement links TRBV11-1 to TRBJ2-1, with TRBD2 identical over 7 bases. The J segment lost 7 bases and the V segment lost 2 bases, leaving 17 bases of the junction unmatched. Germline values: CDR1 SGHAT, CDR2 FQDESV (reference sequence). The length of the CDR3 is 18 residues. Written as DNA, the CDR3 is TGTGCCAGCAGCTTACGGGGGGTGAGGGGTTTGGTGTTTAATGAGCAGTTCTTC. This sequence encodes CASSLRGVRGLVFNEQFF.

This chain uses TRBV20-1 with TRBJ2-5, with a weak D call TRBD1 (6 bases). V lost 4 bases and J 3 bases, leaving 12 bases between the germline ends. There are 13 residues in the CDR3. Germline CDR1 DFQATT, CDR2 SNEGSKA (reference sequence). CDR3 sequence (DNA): TGCAGTGCTACTGGACAGCTTAAAGAGACCCAGTACTTC. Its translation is CSATGQLKETQYF.

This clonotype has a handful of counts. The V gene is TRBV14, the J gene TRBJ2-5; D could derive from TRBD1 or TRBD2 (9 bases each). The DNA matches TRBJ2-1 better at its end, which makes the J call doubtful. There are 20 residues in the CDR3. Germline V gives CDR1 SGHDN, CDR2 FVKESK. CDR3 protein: CASSQAGDRAREGRRNEQFF. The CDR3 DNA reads TGTGCCAGCAGCCAAGCAGGGGACAGGGCGCGGGAGGGCCGTAGGAATGAGCAGTTCTTC.

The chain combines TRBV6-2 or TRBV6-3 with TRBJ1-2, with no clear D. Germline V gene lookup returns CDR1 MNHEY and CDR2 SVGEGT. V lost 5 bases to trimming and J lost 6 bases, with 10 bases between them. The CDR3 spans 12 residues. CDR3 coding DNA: TGTGCCAGCAGTGACTACCGAGATGGCTACACCTTC. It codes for CASSDYRDGYTF.

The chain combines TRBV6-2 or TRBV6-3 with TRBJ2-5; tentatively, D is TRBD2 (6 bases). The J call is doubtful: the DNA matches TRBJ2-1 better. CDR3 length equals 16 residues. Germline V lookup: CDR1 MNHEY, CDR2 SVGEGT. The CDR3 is CASRPRLGMGGNEQFF. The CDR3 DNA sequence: TGTGCCAGCAGACCCCGGTTAGGAATGGGAGGCAATGAGCAGTTCTTC.

The CDR3 loop reads CASSADRAGANVLTF. The CDR3 region has the DNA TGTGCCAGCAGCGCCGACAGGGCTGGGGCCAACGTCCTGACTTTC. V gene TRBV7-6 combines with J gene TRBJ2-6, with 7 bases identical to TRBD1. The CDR3 is made up of 15 amino acids. V shed 5 bases, J shed 2 bases, and the junction held 3 bases outside the gene matches. Germline V gene lookup returns CDR1 SGHVS and CDR2 FNYEAQ.

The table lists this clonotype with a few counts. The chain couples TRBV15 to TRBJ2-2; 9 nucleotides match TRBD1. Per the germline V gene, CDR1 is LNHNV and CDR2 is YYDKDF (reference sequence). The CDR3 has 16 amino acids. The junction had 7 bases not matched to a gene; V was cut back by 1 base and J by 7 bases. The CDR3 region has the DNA TGTGCCACCAGCAGAGTGGGACAGGGTGACAACGGGGAGCTGTTTTTT. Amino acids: CATSRVGQGDNGELFF.

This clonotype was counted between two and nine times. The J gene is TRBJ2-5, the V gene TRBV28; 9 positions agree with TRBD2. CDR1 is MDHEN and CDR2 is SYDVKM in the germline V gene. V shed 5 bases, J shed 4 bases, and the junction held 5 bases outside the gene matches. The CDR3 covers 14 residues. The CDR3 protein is CASSAYSGGETQYF. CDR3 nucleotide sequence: TGTGCCAGCAGTGCATATAGCGGGGGAGAGACCCAGTACTTC.

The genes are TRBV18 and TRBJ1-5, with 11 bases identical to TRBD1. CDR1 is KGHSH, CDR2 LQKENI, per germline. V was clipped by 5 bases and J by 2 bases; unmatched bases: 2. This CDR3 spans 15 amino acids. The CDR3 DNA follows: TGTGCCAGCTCAGGACAGGGGGCAGGCAATCAGCCCCAGCATTTT. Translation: CASSGQGAGNQPQHF.

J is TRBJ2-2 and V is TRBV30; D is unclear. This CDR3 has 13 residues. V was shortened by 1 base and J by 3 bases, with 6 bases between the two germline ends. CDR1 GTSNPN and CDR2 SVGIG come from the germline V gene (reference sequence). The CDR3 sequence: CAWSGIDTGELFF. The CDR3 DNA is TGTGCCTGGAGTGGGATAGACACCGGGGAGCTGTTTTTT.

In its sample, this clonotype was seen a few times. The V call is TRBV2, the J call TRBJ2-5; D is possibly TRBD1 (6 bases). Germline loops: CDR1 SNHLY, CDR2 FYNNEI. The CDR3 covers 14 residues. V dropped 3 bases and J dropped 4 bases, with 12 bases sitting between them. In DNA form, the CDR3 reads TGTGCCAGCAGTGACATCGTAGGGGGAGAGACCCAGTACTTC. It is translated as CASSDIVGGETQYF.